This entry lists 14 T cell receptor beta chains sequenced from one sample in a study of response to subunit inactivated influenza vaccine. Each CDR3 protein gets one entry after TCRdb re-called the RT-PCR reads with MiXCR. The data hold around 850,000 distinct CDR3 sequences, with around 18% observed a single time. Here the sequenced sample was PBMCs from blood, taken less than 6 days after vaccination. These receptor sequences come from a man aged 50-59 years who received an inactivated influenza vaccine.

With respect to this clonotype: Germline and junction disagree at one end, which may indicate a read error. The J gene is TRBJ2-7, the V gene TRBV7-2; no firm D call. The CDR3 contains 13 residues. The germline V gene has CDR1 SGHTA and CDR2 FQGNSA. The DNA of the CDR3 is TGTGCCAGCAGCACCCGGACGGCCTACGAGAAGTACTTC. Its translation is CASSTRTAYEKYF.

The sample holds a few counts of this clonotype. The rearrangement uses TRBV5-1 and TRBJ2-2, with TRBD2 matching over 7 bases. Looked up from germline, CDR1 is SGHRS and CDR2 is YFSETQ. The V gene end was trimmed by 5 bases and the J gene end by 3 bases; junction bases not matched to a gene: 7. The CDR3 length is 15 residues. Here the CDR3 DNA reads TGCGCCAGCAGTGGGCTAGCGGAAGACACCGGGGAGCTGTTTTTT. The encoded protein is CASSGLAEDTGELFF.

This clonotype was detected once. The J gene is TRBJ2-1, the V gene TRBV6-2 or TRBV6-3; D possibly corresponds to TRBD1 (5 bases). The CDR3 has 17 residues. Germline V gene data show CDR1 as MNHEY and CDR2 as SVGEGT. V lost 3 bases to trimming and J lost 2 bases, with 17 bases between them. Here the CDR3 reads CASSYELRQLAYNEQFF. CDR3 bases: TGTGCCAGCAGTTATGAACTGCGACAGCTTGCCTACAATGAGCAGTTCTTC.

The V and J genes are TRBV6-1 and TRBJ2-5; D may be TRBD1 or TRBD2 (6 bases each). This CDR3 is built from 15 residues. Germline CDR1 is MNHNS and CDR2 is SASEGT. V shed 7 bases and J shed 4 bases, with 19 bases lying between them. As DNA, the CDR3 is TGTGCCAGCACCCCACGAGGGGGAGGTGGAGAGACCCAGTACTTC. It codes for CASTPRGGGGETQYF.

This chain joins TRBV5-1 and TRBJ2-7, with TRBD1 identical over 7 bases. V was clipped by 4 bases and J by 0 bases; unmatched bases: 7. The CDR3 is 15 amino acids. The germline CDR1 and CDR2 sequences are SGHRS and YFSETQ. The CDR3 DNA sequence: TGCGCCAGCAGCCTAGGGACAGCGTACTCCTACGAGCAGTACTTC. Amino acids: CASSLGTAYSYEQYF.

This clonotype has just a few counts. This chain links TRBV29-1 with TRBJ1-2, with 8 positions matching TRBD1. Trimming at V came to 4 bases and at J to 1 base, leaving 11 bases not matched to a gene. CDR1 and CDR2 from the germline V gene are SQVTM and ANQGSEA. The CDR3 is made up of 16 amino acids. The CDR3 sequence: CSVVGQGPKLNYGYTF. CDR3 in DNA: TGCAGCGTTGTCGGACAGGGACCCAAACTTAACTATGGCTACACCTTC.

CDR3 coding DNA: TGCGCCAGCACCAGGTCTAGCGGGGGCTCCTACAATGAGCAGTTCTTC. It encodes CASTRSSGGSYNEQFF. The genes are TRBV10-2 and TRBJ2-1; 10 nucleotides agree with TRBD2. Germline trimming cut 7 bases from V and 0 bases from J; bases unmatched to any gene: 6. CDR1 and CDR2 from the germline V gene are WSHSY and SAAADI. The CDR3 covers 16 residues.

The chain has TRBV7-2 and TRBJ2-3; 12 nucleotides agree with TRBD2. The CDR3 is 16 amino acids. The germline V gene encodes CDR1 SGHTA and CDR2 FQGNSA. V trimming: 5 bases; J trimming: 5 bases; junction bases outside the gene matches: 8. Here the CDR3 reads CASSLRLAGDRDTQYF. DNA of the CDR3: TGTGCCAGCAGCCTAAGACTAGCGGGAGATAGAGATACGCAGTATTTT. Full variable domain (outside the CDR3, taken from reference TRBV7-2 and TRBJ2-3): GAGVSQSPSNKVTEKGKDVELRCDPISGHTALYWYRQSLGQGLEFLIYFQGNSAPDKSGLPSDRFSAERTGGSVSTLTIQRTQQEDSAVYLCASSLRLAGDRDTQYFGPGTRLTVL.

This clonotype was seen only a few times. V is TRBV5-1 and J is TRBJ1-4; D is uncertain. The germline CDR1 and CDR2 sequences are SGHRS and YFSETQ. With 4 bases removed from V and 5 bases from J, the gap between germline ends came to 12 bases. The CDR3 loop spans 14 amino acids. CDR3 bases: TGCGCCAGCAGCCACGAGACCGGGAATGAAAAACTGTTTTTT. Amino acid sequence: CASSHETGNEKLFF.

This clonotype was seen only a few times. The gene calls are TRBV6-2 or TRBV6-3 and TRBJ2-2; D ambiguous. This CDR3 contains 12 residues. Trimming removed 6 bases from V and 5 bases from J, with 7 bases in between. Germline lookup yields CDR1 MNHEY and CDR2 SVGEGT. The CDR3 reads CASSHGTGELFF. The CDR3 DNA follows: TGTGCCAGCAGCCACGGGACCGGGGAGCTGTTTTTT.

This clonotype was observed a few times. V and J are TRBV25-1 and TRBJ2-1, with 7 nucleotides matching TRBD2. The V gene end was trimmed by 6 bases and the J gene end by 7 bases; junction bases not matched to a gene: 12. CDR1 is MGHDK and CDR2 is SYGVNS in the germline V gene. This CDR3 has 15 residues. The CDR3: CASSMLGGPENEQFF. CDR3 bases: TGTGCCAGCAGCATGTTGGGAGGGCCAGAAAATGAGCAGTTCTTC.

The sample holds one count of this clonotype. This may come from a read error, since a much larger clone is one base off. A read error is likely, as this CDR3 ends without the conserved phenylalanine or tryptophan. The rearrangement uses TRBV4-2 and TRBJ2-7; 8 nucleotides line up with TRBD2. The CDR3 consists of 15 residues. Germline loops: CDR1 LGHNA, CDR2 YNFKEQ. With V trimmed by 4 bases and J by 3 bases, 8 bases remained unmatched. Here the CDR3 reads CASSPSRTSYYEQYL. In nucleotides, the CDR3 is TGTGCCAGCAGCCCTTCAAGGACTAGCTACTACGAGCAGTACTTA.

This clonotype appeared a few times. The chain is built from TRBV7-8 and TRBJ2-5; a possible D gene is TRBD1 (5 bases). V lost 5 bases and J 3 bases, leaving 19 bases between the germline ends. This CDR3 spans 16 amino acids. CDR1 is SGHVS and CDR2 is FQNEAQ in the germline V gene. The DNA of the CDR3 is TGTGCCAGCAGCGCGCGATTGCAGGGTAGGGAAGAGACCCAGTACTTC. Protein: CASSARLQGREETQYF.

This chain links TRBV5-1 with TRBJ2-1; 14 positions agree with TRBD2. With V trimmed by 0 bases and J by 0 bases, 2 bases remained unmatched. The CDR3 length is 18 residues. CDR1 is SGHRS and CDR2 is YFSETQ in the germline V gene. The CDR3 region has the DNA TGCGCCAGCAGCTTGGGACTAGCGGGAGGGGGCTCCTACAATGAGCAGTTCTTC. As protein: CASSLGLAGGGSYNEQFF.